This T cell receptor beta chain was sequenced for a study of T cell responses to AZD1222 COVID-19 vaccine (dated by TCRdb to 2020 to 2023). Some background on the complete study: AZD1222 recipients with second doses at about 4 weeks or about 12 weeks were pooled, because spike-specific TCR depth and breadth did not differ between schedules. TCR sequencing covered over 230 trial participants: 207 given two doses of AZD1222 and 26 given two doses of MenACWY control vaccine. Trial participants were enrolled by age into 18-55, 56-69 and 70-plus year subgroups, with about 150, 28 and 57 TCR-sequenced participants respectively.

The CDR3 regions of human TCRbeta chains were subjected to immunosequencing. Per the source publication's procedure: TCRs in the repertoires were matched against a reference library of SARS-CoV-2-specific TCRs that had been generated with the MIRA antigen-specificity platform. Breadth was defined as the fraction of unique TCRs that were SARS-CoV-2-associated, and depth was defined as the fraction of total T cells that were SARS-CoV-2-associated. Each spike-specific TCR was assigned to its reactive spike region and to a CD4 or CD8 class using the MIRA data. Log10-transformed breadth and depth values were compared by one-way ANOVA with Sidak's multiple comparisons tests. Here the immuneACCESS table is served through TCRdb, limited to in-frame sequences with V and J called. Missing clones are a known gap in these copies; in checked studies unresolved V genes cover under half, and the rest lacks a known reason. V, J and clone size reflect that table, while D and trimming were determined from the DNA. For this sample the table gives about 140,000 clones, of which roughly 89% were detected only once. Less than 7% of the sample goes to the ten largest clones.

Study-wide conclusions, independent of this receptor: In the small 56-69-year group, the increase in depth fell short of significance, most likely because of low power. Most participants were white British and females outnumbered males, and the authors suggested that clonal diversity may have been underestimated. Because no day 14 peak-response samples were available, repertoires were characterized only after the peak T cell response. Epitopes outside the regions mutated in the B.1.351 and B.1.1.7 variants were reportedly recognized by nearly half of the unique spike-specific TCRs. Conclusions about previously exposed vaccinees were limited because only five to seven AZD1222 recipients were SARS-CoV-2 seropositive at baseline. The whole spike protein was spanned by vaccine-associated CD4 TCRs, and dominant responses were seen in regions 160-218 and 743-854. After two AZD1222 doses, both the breadth and the depth of spike-specific TCRs were significantly higher than at day 0 and than in MenACWY recipients.

The time point label on this specimen signifies: baseline before first vaccination. The vaccinee samples were drawn from two UK trials, COV001 and COV002, one of which was a single-blind randomized controlled phase 2/3 trial testing AZD1222 (ChAdOx1 nCoV-19) in healthy adults. For TCRbeta chain sequencing, PBMC samples from trial participants were taken at day 0 and at day 28 after the second dose. As regards this clone: It has no known antigen specificity. The input lacks base qualities; no much larger clone sits a single base away.

The CDR3 sequence holds 13 residues, the cysteine and phenylalanine included. Only the CDR3 region is kept as DNA, spanning 39 bases read in frame from base 1. V is reduced by 5 bases and J by 4 bases, leaving a spacing of 11 bases between them. From a lookup of the germline V gene (reference sequence), CDR1 and CDR2 are LNHDA and SQIVND. Recombination linked TRBV19 to TRBJ1-2; TRBD1 is perhaps the D gene, given 5 matching bases. This material consisted of peripheral blood, taken on day 0 of AZD1222 vaccination. The clonotype comes from an adult in good health. CDR3 loop: CASSEDTTYGYTF. The nucleotides read TGTGCCAGTAGTGAGGACACGACCTATGGCTACACCTTC.